A selection of T cell receptor beta chains follows, all from one sample in a study of identical twins. TCRdb re-called the 5' RACE reads through MiXCR, storing one row per CDR3 protein. Of about 220,000 distinct CDR3 sequences in the sample, roughly 10% are singletons; the top ten hold around 5%. Sequencing input: memory (CD45RO+) T cells sorted from blood. The source of these receptors is a woman between 18 and 29 years old in good health. Each CDR3 is given without its conserved first and last residue.

V,CDR3
TRBV28,ASLTMGEPYGYT
TRBV20-1,SAVQQGKGNIQY
TRBV15,ASRDRAGTEAF
TRBV20-1,SARDSASGLYEQY
TRBV7-2,ASSLVGGESSYEQY
TRBV11-2,ASSLGVGTHNEQF
TRBV5-5,ASTRANTEAF
TRBV20-1,SARESQGINEQF
TRBV20-1,SARGGLGTYNEQF
TRBV14,ASSPSRDSPTGELF
TRBV20-1,SAILTSADYNEQF
TRBV7-9,ASSSPGQKSYGYT
TRBV6-1,ASSVLLEAF
TRBV20-1,SARRGTGRNEKLF
TRBV7-2,ASSLRLVTDTQY
TRBV6-5,ASRGQREKLF
TRBV12-3/TRBV12-4,ASSLRSSGWGNEQF
TRBV5-1,ASSLWSGLNTEAF
TRBV6-5,ASSLAGGHYEQY
TRBV10-3,AISDWRGRVTEAF
TRBV20-1,SARAGRGGELF
TRBV2,ASKAQGALTDTQY
TRBV12-3/TRBV12-4,ASSFRGRGTQY
TRBV6-1,ASSLLAGLNNEQF
TRBV10-3,AIRDLSGGPGNEQF
TRBV5-1,ASSPGGINYGYT
TRBV20-1,SASAPRGSTDTQY
TRBV20-1,SARGGVGTEAF
TRBV5-1,ASSLGSGDTDTQY
TRBV5-8,ASSLGTGGSDEQY
TRBV6-2/TRBV6-3,ATTRDGRRSYGYT
TRBV25-1,ASSEERERGEGSDTQY
TRBV7-3,ASSLGGNSGNTIY
TRBV30,AWIYPRDGTYEQY
TRBV20-1,SARGETGNTIY
TRBV9,ASSVASTWGEKLF
TRBV7-6,ASSLKADSIAADTQY
TRBV20-1,SARGFQLAGESSYNEQF
TRBV9,ASSVPRGLAGSSGANVLT
TRBV20-1,SASGRVQDTQY